In this sample, the clone carrying this T cell receptor beta chain turned up many times. The source of the sample is a study of blood T cells in healthy people across ages. J gave up 4 bases and V 2 bases, and 10 bases lay outside the gene matches. From germline, CDR1 is SNHLY and CDR2 FYNNEI. The length of the CDR3 is 18 residues. Through a sample-barcoded 5' primer and a J-beta primer mix, a second PCR was run for roughly 7 to 11 cycles. One entry per CDR3 protein, called by TCRdb with MiXCR from the 5' RACE reads. This sample has roughly 1,000,000 distinct CDR3 sequences, with about 25% found just once. These data were also reused for a study on T cells of mothers and their children.

The source is a girl aged 2 to 10 in good health. The J gene is TRBJ2-4, the V gene TRBV2; 11 positions match TRBD2. Sequenced: blood. The CDR3 region has the DNA TGTGCCAGCAGTGAAAGGCTAGCGGGAGGAGGGTTTAAAAACATTCAGTACTTC. It yields the protein CASSERLAGGGFKNIQYF. Using reference TRBV2 and TRBJ2-4 for the parts outside the CDR3, the full variable domain is EPEVTQTPSHQVTQMGQEVILRCVPISNHLYFYWYRQILGQKVEFLVSFYNNEISEKSEIFDDQFSVERPDGSNFTLKIRSTKLEDSAMYFCASSERLAGGGFKNIQYFGAGTRLSVL.